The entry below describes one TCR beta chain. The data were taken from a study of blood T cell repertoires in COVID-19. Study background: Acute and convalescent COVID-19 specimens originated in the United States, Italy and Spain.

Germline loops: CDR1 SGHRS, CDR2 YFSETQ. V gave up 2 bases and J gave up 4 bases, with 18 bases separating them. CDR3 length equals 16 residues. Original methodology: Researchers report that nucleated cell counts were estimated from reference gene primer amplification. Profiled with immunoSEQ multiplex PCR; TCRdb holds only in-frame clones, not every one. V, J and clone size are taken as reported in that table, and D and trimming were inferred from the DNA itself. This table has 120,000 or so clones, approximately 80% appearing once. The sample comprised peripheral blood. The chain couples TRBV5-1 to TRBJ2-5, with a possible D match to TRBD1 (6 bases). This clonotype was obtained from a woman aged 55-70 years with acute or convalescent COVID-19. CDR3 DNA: TGCGCCAGCAGCTTAATATTGGCAGGGGCAGGAGAGACCCAGTACTTC. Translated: CASSLILAGAGETQYF.